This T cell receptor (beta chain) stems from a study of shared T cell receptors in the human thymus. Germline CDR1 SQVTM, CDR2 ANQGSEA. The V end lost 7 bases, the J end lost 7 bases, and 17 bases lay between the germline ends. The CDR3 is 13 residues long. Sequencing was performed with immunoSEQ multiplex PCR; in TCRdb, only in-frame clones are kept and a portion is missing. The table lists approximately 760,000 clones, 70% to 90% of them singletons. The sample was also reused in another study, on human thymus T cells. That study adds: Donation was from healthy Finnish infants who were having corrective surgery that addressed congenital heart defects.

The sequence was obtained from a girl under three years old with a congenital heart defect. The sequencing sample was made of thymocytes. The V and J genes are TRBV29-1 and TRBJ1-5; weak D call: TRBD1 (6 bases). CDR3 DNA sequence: TGCAGCGGGGAGAGAGGGGGACGCCAGCCCCAGCATTTT. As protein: CSGERGGRQPQHF.